The 18 T cell receptor beta chains below all came from one sample that was sequenced in a study of stem cell transplantation in POMP-related autoinflammatory disease. The table came from immunoSEQ multiplex PCR; TCRdb's copy has only in-frame clones and leaves some out. The sample holds over 60,000 clones, just over 90% seen once. Sequences were derived from CD4+ T cells from PBMCs, sampled after stem cell transplantation. Receptor source: a human patient with POMP-related autoinflammation and immune dysregulation (PRAID). Some T cells may be the graft donor's.

The V gene is TRBV10-3, the J gene TRBJ2-2; weak D call: TRBD1 (5 bases). Trimming shortened V by 2 bases and J by 5 bases, and 9 bases separated the two germline ends. The CDR3 contains 14 residues. Per germline, CDR1 ENHRY and CDR2 SYGVKD. DNA of the CDR3: TGTGCCATCAGTGAGGGGTCAGGGACCGGGGAGCTGTTTTTT. Amino acid sequence: CAISEGSGTGELFF.

The J gene is TRBJ2-6, the V gene TRBV6-1; perhaps TRBD1 as D (5 bases). Germline V gene sequence: CDR1 MNHNS, CDR2 SASEGT. V was clipped by 4 bases and J by 4 bases, with 17 bases between them. This CDR3 is built from 17 residues. This CDR3 reads CASSGSGYGAGANVLTF. CDR3 in DNA: TGTGCCAGCAGTGGCTCAGGGTATGGGGCGGGGGCCAACGTCCTGACTTTC.

The chain links TRBV5-1 to TRBJ2-3; either TRBD1 or TRBD2 may fit D (5 bases each). The germline V gene has CDR1 SGHRS and CDR2 YFSETQ. The CDR3 is 15 amino acids. Between the trimmed V and J ends, which lost 4 bases and 0 bases, there was a span of 12 bases. DNA of the CDR3: TGCGCCAGCAGCCCAGGGTGGGGGAGCACAGATACGCAGTATTTT. It is translated as CASSPGWGSTDTQYF.

The CDR3 nucleotides are TGTGCCAGCAGACGGGTGCTGGGTTCGCATGAGCAGTTCTTC. Its translation is CASRRVLGSHEQFF. The V gene is TRBV5-6, the J gene TRBJ2-1; no firm D call. Trimming cost V 5 bases and J 8 bases, with 17 bases left between them. The CDR3 totals 14 residues. Germline values: CDR1 SGHDT, CDR2 YYEEEE. The full variable domain, rest sourced from reference TRBV5-6 and TRBJ2-1, is DAGVTQSPTHLIKTRGQQVTLRCSPKSGHDTVSWYQQALGQGPQFIFQYYEEEERQRGNFPDRFSGHQFPNYSSELNVNALLLGDSALYLCASRRVLGSHEQFFGPGTRLTVL.

The chain uses TRBV5-1 and TRBJ2-5, with 9 bases matching TRBD1. CDR3 size: 15 residues. V lost 0 bases and J lost 5; bases outside the gene matches: 5. Germline CDR1 and CDR2: SGHRS and YFSETQ. The CDR3 is CASSLAGGQGETQYF. DNA for the CDR3: TGCGCCAGCAGCTTGGCCGGGGGACAGGGCGAGACCCAGTACTTC.

V and J are TRBV27 and TRBJ2-1, with TRBD2 matching 9 bases. CDR3 length equals 14 residues. V shed 6 bases and J 10 bases; nucleotides not matched to a gene: 10. Germline CDR1 MNHEY, CDR2 SMNVEV (reference sequence). The chain's CDR3 is CASSTAGGRAEQFF. The CDR3 coding sequence is TGTGCCAGCAGCACAGCGGGAGGTCGGGCGGAGCAGTTCTTC.

V gene TRBV7-8 combines with J gene TRBJ2-1; 8 nucleotides agree with TRBD2. Losses at the gene ends were 2 bases for V and 0 bases for J; bases not matched to a gene: 9. This CDR3 comprises 18 residues. Per germline, CDR1 SGHVS and CDR2 FQNEAQ. In DNA form, the CDR3 reads TGTGCCAGCAGCTTAAAAGCGGGGGCAAGGTTCTCCTACAATGAGCAGTTCTTC. It translates to CASSLKAGARFSYNEQFF.

This clone came up a few times. The chain links TRBV6-5 to TRBJ1-5; tentatively, D is TRBD1 (5 bases). The CDR3 length is 15 residues. Germline assignment: CDR1 MNHEY and CDR2 SVGAGI. V lost 2 bases and J 3 bases, leaving 11 bases between the germline ends. The CDR3: CASSYRQGPNQPQHF. Written as DNA, the CDR3 is TGTGCCAGCAGTTACAGGCAGGGACCCAATCAGCCCCAGCATTTT.

The rearrangement joins TRBV2 to TRBJ1-6; D gene uncertain. V was cut by 8 bases and J by 3 bases, with 14 bases left in between. Germline V gene sequence: CDR1 SNHLY, CDR2 FYNNEI. The CDR3 is made up of 15 amino acids. CDR3 DNA sequence: TGTGCCAGCCAAGAACGGGAGATCTATAATTCACCCCTCCACTTT. It specifies CASQEREIYNSPLHF.

The V and J genes are TRBV18 and TRBJ2-5; D gene unclear. Trimming removed 3 bases from V and 5 bases from J, with 7 bases in between. Germline V gives CDR1 KGHSH, CDR2 LQKENI. CDR3 length: 12 amino acids. The CDR3 region is CASSPFPETQYF. CDR3 DNA sequence: TGTGCCAGCTCACCTTTTCCTGAGACCCAGTACTTC.

The chain recombines TRBV30 with TRBJ2-7; possible D gene TRBD1, 7 bases. CDR3 length: 16 amino acids. Trimming stripped 2 bases from V and 7 bases from J, with 24 bases between. Germline loops: CDR1 GTSNPN, CDR2 SVGIG (reference sequence). CDR3 nucleotides: TGTGCCTGGAGTTCATACAGGGGCGGGACCCCATGGGAGCAGTACTTC. It specifies CAWSSYRGGTPWEQYF. Variable domain in full (rest from reference TRBV30 and TRBJ2-7): SQTIHQWPATLVQPVGSPLSLECTVEGTSNPNLYWYRQAAGRGLQLLFYSVGIGQISSEVPQNLSASRPQDRQFILSSKKLLLSDSGFYLCAWSSYRGGTPWEQYFGPGTRLTVT.

This rearrangement joins TRBV18 to TRBJ2-3; perhaps TRBD1 as D (6 bases). Germline V gene data show CDR1 as KGHSH and CDR2 as LQKENI. With 5 bases removed from V and 0 bases from J, the gap between germline ends came to 15 bases. CDR3 length: 16 amino acids. The CDR3 region has the DNA TGTGCCAGCTCAACAGAATTGACAGGAAGCACAGATACGCAGTATTTT. Encoded protein: CASSTELTGSTDTQYF.

The chain carries TRBV1 and TRBJ2-5; the table assigns TRBD1, which was not confirmed against the DNA. TRBV1 is a documented pseudogene. The CDR3 spans 12 residues. The CDR3 DNA reads as TGCACCAGCAGCCTACAGGGAGAGACCCAGTACTTC. This sequence encodes CTSSLQGETQYF.

J is TRBJ1-5 and V is TRBV30; 7 nucleotides match TRBD1. Germline assignment: CDR1 GTSNPN and CDR2 SVGIG (reference sequence). Trimming took 3 bases from V and 6 from J; bases not matched to a gene: 11. The CDR3 is made up of 15 amino acids. CDR3 residues: CAWSTGTEGAQPQHF. In DNA form, the CDR3 reads TGTGCCTGGAGCACAGGGACGGAGGGGGCTCAGCCCCAGCATTTT. Full variable domain (rest looked up from reference TRBV30 and TRBJ1-5): SQTIHQWPATLVQPVGSPLSLECTVEGTSNPNLYWYRQAAGRGLQLLFYSVGIGQISSEVPQNLSASRPQDRQFILSSKKLLLSDSGFYLCAWSTGTEGAQPQHFGDGTRLSIL.

V is TRBV10-3 and J is TRBJ1-1, with 9 bases identical to TRBD1. Germline V lookup: CDR1 ENHRY, CDR2 SYGVKD. The CDR3 has 13 residues. The trim removed 6 bases at V and 5 bases at J, leaving 4 bases unmatched. CDR3 nucleotide sequence: TGTGCCATCAGAACAGGGGGCTATACTGAAGCTTTCTTT. It translates to CAIRTGGYTEAFF.

V usage is TRBV3-1 (or the pseudogene TRBV3-2) and J usage is TRBJ2-3; 7 positions match TRBD1. After removal of 1 base from V and 2 bases from J, the junction contained 3 bases not matched to a gene. The germline V gene encodes CDR1 LGHDT and CDR2 YNNKEL (reference sequence). The CDR3 has 15 residues. The DNA for the CDR3 is TGTGCCAGCAGCCAAGGGGGGACAGCCACAGATACGCAGTATTTT. It specifies CASSQGGTATDTQYF.

V and J are TRBV12-3 or TRBV12-4 and TRBJ1-4, with D uncertain. V dropped 3 bases and J dropped 8 bases, with 10 bases sitting between them. This CDR3 has 13 residues. The CDR3 is CASSFKGWEKLFF. CDR3 bases: TGTGCCAGCAGTTTCAAAGGGTGGGAAAAACTGTTTTTT.

J is TRBJ2-1 and V is TRBV7-8; 7 positions agree with TRBD1. This CDR3 is 14 amino acids long. The junction had 10 bases not matched to a gene; V was cut back by 4 bases and J by 10 bases. Germline V gives CDR1 SGHVS, CDR2 FQNEAQ. CDR3 in DNA: TGTGCCAGCAGCTCCTGGGACAGCCTTGGGGAGCAGTTCTTC. Encoded protein: CASSSWDSLGEQFF.